These 26 T cell receptor beta chains originate from one sample sequenced in a study of T cell repertoires in cytomegalovirus infection. These TCRs' antigens remain unknown. TCRdb re-called the reads with MiXCR, one entry per CDR3 protein. The data contain some 940,000 distinct CDR3 sequences, about 33% of them singletons. Sequencing used cultured CD8+ T cells from PBMCs, obtained from culture after CMV antigen stimulation. These receptors originate from a human donor in good health (CMV status not recorded). Some clones in this sample may be carry-over from other donors' samples.

The chain couples TRBV6-6 to TRBJ2-2; 8 nucleotides line up with TRBD1. CDR3 length: 14 residues. Germline CDR1 and CDR2: MNHNY and SVGAGI (reference sequence). Trimming at V came to 6 bases and at J to 4 bases, leaving 4 bases not matched to a gene. The CDR3 nucleotides are TGTGCCAGCAGAGGGACAGGAACCACCGGGGAGCTGTTTTTT. This encodes CASRGTGTTGELFF.

This clonotype was seen only a few times. This chain joins TRBV7-9 and TRBJ1-5; perhaps TRBD1 as D (5 bases). CDR3 length: 17 amino acids. V was cut by 5 bases and J by 3 bases, with 20 bases left in between. CDR1 is SEHNR and CDR2 is FQNEAQ in the germline V gene (reference sequence). The CDR3 region is CASSPGWQGDNNQPQHF. The CDR3 DNA is TGTGCCAGCAGCCCGGGGTGGCAGGGTGATAACAATCAGCCCCAGCATTTT.

There are a few counts of this clonotype. V usage is TRBV12-3 or TRBV12-4 and J usage is TRBJ1-1, with D unresolved. The CDR3 covers 12 residues. V was shortened by 3 bases and J by 7 bases, with 9 bases between the two germline ends. The CDR3 DNA reads TGTGCCAGCAGTTTTGTGGTGAATGAAGCTTTCTTT. Encoded protein: CASSFVVNEAFF.

The chain has TRBV12-3 or TRBV12-4 and TRBJ2-7, with TRBD2 matching 9 bases. The CDR3 runs 15 residues. With V trimmed by 5 bases and J by 6 bases, 11 bases remained unmatched. The CDR3 DNA reads TGTGCCAGCAGTCCTTCTCCGGGACTAGCAGGCGAGCAGTACTTC. Translated: CASSPSPGLAGEQYF.

The rearrangement uses TRBV4-2 and TRBJ2-7, with TRBD1 as a possible D gene (5 bases). V lost 1 base and J 6 bases, leaving 13 bases between the germline ends. Per germline, CDR1 LGHNA and CDR2 YNFKEQ. The CDR3 contains 14 residues. CDR3 sequence reads: CASSQAGIGSEQYF. The CDR3 DNA is TGTGCCAGCAGCCAAGCAGGGATCGGCAGCGAGCAGTACTTC.

V is TRBV9 and J is TRBJ1-2, with D possibly matching TRBD1 (5 bases). Per the germline V gene, CDR1 is SGDLS and CDR2 is YYNGEE. The ends were cut back, 2 bases at V and 7 bases at J, with 9 bases in the middle. The CDR3 loop spans 12 amino acids. The CDR3, as DNA: TGTGCCAGCAGCGTTGGCAGGGCTGGCTACACCTTC. Protein: CASSVGRAGYTF.

The V and J genes are TRBV12-3 or TRBV12-4 and TRBJ1-2; TRBD1 matches at 8 bases. The CDR3 loop spans 13 amino acids. With 4 bases clipped from V and 13 bases from J, the junction kept 11 bases outside the gene matches. CDR3 in amino acids: CASSSQGADEVTF. The CDR3 bases are TGTGCCAGCAGTTCGCAGGGGGCTGACGAGGTCACCTTC.

The chain has TRBV28 and TRBJ2-1, with 10 nucleotides matching TRBD2. Trimming cost V 4 bases and J 11 bases; bases outside gene matches: 11. This CDR3 has 15 residues. Germline lookup yields CDR1 MDHEN and CDR2 SYDVKM. CDR3 residues: CASSSELAGLNKQFF. CDR3 nucleotide sequence: TGTGCCAGCAGTTCAGAACTAGCGGGGTTAAATAAGCAGTTCTTC.

This chain links TRBV6-5 with TRBJ2-7; 10 bases align to TRBD1. Per germline, CDR1 MNHEY and CDR2 SVGAGI. Trimming cost V 0 bases and J 5 bases; bases outside gene matches: 7. This CDR3 has 16 residues. The CDR3 coding sequence is TGTGCCAGCAGTTACTCTCCGGGACAGGGGCGGGACGAGCAGTACTTC. It translates to CASSYSPGQGRDEQYF.

This clonotype turned up a few times. The chain uses TRBV7-6 and TRBJ2-7; the match to TRBD1 covers 9 bases. The CDR3 spans 14 residues. Looked up from germline, CDR1 is SGHVS and CDR2 is FNYEAQ. V lost 4 bases to trimming and J lost 9 bases; unmatched junction nucleotides: 10. The CDR3 DNA reads TGTGCCAGCAGCTCATCCCAGGGACAGGGAGTGCAGTACTTC. This codes for CASSSSQGQGVQYF.

This clonotype has at least ten counts. V and J are TRBV19 and TRBJ2-3; D is unresolved. Looked up from germline, CDR1 is LNHDA and CDR2 is SQIVND (reference sequence). This CDR3 is built from 15 residues. V lost 1 base and J 5 bases, leaving 13 bases between the germline ends. In nucleotides, the CDR3 is TGTGCCAGTAGTATAGCAACGGAAAACCGAGATACGCAGTATTTT. This translates into CASSIATENRDTQYF.

This clonotype was seen more than once but under ten times. V and J are TRBV5-5 and TRBJ2-1, with D uncertain. CDR1 SGHKS and CDR2 YYEKEE come from the germline V gene (reference sequence). CDR3 length: 15 residues. V lost 1 base, J lost 0 bases, and 8 bases lay in between. The CDR3 DNA reads as TGTGCCAGCAGCTTGATCCCCTTCTCCTACAATGAGCAGTTCTTC. It is translated as CASSLIPFSYNEQFF.

This clonotype was seen only a few times. J is TRBJ1-1 and V is TRBV25-1; no clear D. Germline V gene data show CDR1 as MGHDK and CDR2 as SYGVNS. V shed 1 base and J shed 3 bases, with 12 bases lying between them. The CDR3 is made up of 15 amino acids. The CDR3 reads CASSELVSGDTEAFF. Here the CDR3 DNA reads TGTGCCAGCAGTGAATTGGTCAGTGGGGACACTGAAGCTTTCTTT.

There are many counts of this clonotype. The gene calls are TRBV7-8 and TRBJ2-5; 7 bases agree with TRBD2. The CDR3 covers 16 residues. Germline V CDR1 and CDR2: SGHVS, FQNEAQ. J lost 4 bases, V lost 2 bases, and 10 bases had no gene match. The CDR3, as DNA: TGTGCCAGCAGCTTATTGAATCTTGGGGGGGGAGAGACCCAGTACTTC. This sequence encodes CASSLLNLGGGETQYF.

The chain recombines TRBV28 with TRBJ1-5, with D uncertain. This CDR3 contains 15 residues. The germline CDR1 and CDR2 sequences are MDHEN and SYDVKM. The V gene lost 5 bases and the J gene lost 2 bases, with 13 bases spanning the gap. This chain's CDR3 is CASSPIQWGNQPQHF. The CDR3 DNA sequence: TGTGCCAGCAGTCCAATACAATGGGGCAATCAGCCCCAGCATTTT.

This clonotype came up a few times. An end of the junction does not agree with germline; a read error may underlie this. The V call is TRBV7-6, the J call TRBJ2-2, with 7 bases that match TRBD1. Germline CDR1 and CDR2: SGHVS and FNYEAQ. This CDR3 region has 22 residues. The CDR3 protein is CASSLTFSGQATSIVNTGELFF. The CDR3 nucleotides are TGTGCTAGCAGCTTAACGTTCTCCGGACAGGCGACTTCCATCGTAAACACCGGGGAGCTGTTTTTT.

This clonotype was detected a few times. This chain uses TRBV6-2 or TRBV6-3 with TRBJ2-7, with D hard to call. Germline V gene data show CDR1 as MNHEY and CDR2 as SVGEGT. The CDR3 is made up of 15 amino acids. Trimming cost V 0 bases and J 3 bases, with 12 bases left between them. The CDR3 loop is CASSYSGKRDYEQYV. CDR3 DNA sequence: TGTGCCAGCAGTTACTCGGGGAAGAGAGACTACGAGCAGTACGTC.

The chain employs TRBV28 and TRBJ2-2, with D possibly matching TRBD2 (5 bases). V lost 3 bases to trimming and J lost 7 bases, with 18 bases between them. CDR1 and CDR2 (germline): MDHEN, SYDVKM. The CDR3 is 16 residues long. CDR3 region: CASSFGGMAIGGELFF. CDR3 bases: TGTGCCAGCAGTTTTGGAGGAATGGCTATTGGCGGGGAGCTGTTTTTT.

This clonotype has more than one count but fewer than ten. J is TRBJ1-5 and V is TRBV7-2; 7 positions match TRBD1. Looked up from germline, CDR1 is SGHTA and CDR2 is FQGNSA. The CDR3 totals 14 residues. The V and J ends lost 0 bases and 7 bases, in that order; junction bases with no gene match: 3. The CDR3 is CASSLADRAQPQHF. CDR3 DNA sequence: TGTGCCAGCAGCTTAGCTGACAGGGCGCAGCCCCAGCATTTT.

The sample holds a few counts of this clonotype. The genes are TRBV6-2 or TRBV6-3 and TRBJ2-1; D is ambiguous. This CDR3 is 14 amino acids long. Germline V gene data show CDR1 as MNHEY and CDR2 as SVGEGT. V was cut by 7 bases and J by 0 bases, with 10 bases left in between. CDR3 amino acids: CASTQASSYNEQFF. Here the CDR3 DNA reads TGTGCCAGCACCCAAGCAAGCTCCTACAATGAGCAGTTCTTC.

This clonotype has at least ten counts. The chain employs TRBV7-2 and TRBJ1-5; D is undetermined. V was trimmed by 5 bases and J by 3 bases, leaving 11 bases between them. This CDR3 has 14 amino acids. The germline gives CDR1 SGHTA, CDR2 FQGNSA. CDR3 nucleotides: TGTGCCAGCAGCGCTCAAGGACCCAATCAGCCCCAGCATTTT. Translation: CASSAQGPNQPQHF.

There are a few counts of this clonotype. The CDR3 is CASSSVQGKAFF. The CDR3 coding sequence is TGTGCCAGCAGCTCGGTCCAGGGTAAAGCTTTCTTT. The chain uses TRBV7-6 and TRBJ1-1; D may be TRBD1 (5 bases). CDR1 is SGHVS, CDR2 FNYEAQ, per germline. The CDR3 contains 12 residues. Trimming shortened V by 4 bases and J by 9 bases, and 12 bases separated the two germline ends.

The chain links TRBV7-9 to TRBJ1-2; D gene uncertain. The CDR3 sequence is 13 residues long. V was clipped by 1 base and J by 5 bases, with 8 bases between them. The germline V gene encodes CDR1 SEHNR and CDR2 FQNEAQ (reference sequence). The CDR3: CASSLGARYGYTF. The CDR3 DNA sequence: TGTGCCAGCAGCTTAGGGGCACGTTATGGCTACACCTTC.

This chain joins TRBV7-9 and TRBJ2-1; 8 nucleotides line up with TRBD1. V was clipped by 4 bases and J by 5 bases; unmatched bases: 7. The CDR3 spans 15 residues. Germline CDR1 is SEHNR and CDR2 is FQNEAQ (reference sequence). Here the CDR3 reads CASSSRTGMDNEQFF. CDR3 nucleotides: TGTGCCAGCAGCTCACGGACAGGGATGGACAATGAGCAGTTCTTC.

This clonotype turned up a few times. The chain combines TRBV4-3 with TRBJ1-1; D might be TRBD1 (6 bases). Germline CDR1 is LGHNA and CDR2 is YSLEER. There are 17 residues in the CDR3. V lost 0 bases and J lost 3, with 17 bases in between. The CDR3: CASSQDLRGVGDTEAFF. The CDR3 DNA is TGCGCCAGCAGCCAAGACCTCAGGGGTGTAGGTGACACTGAAGCTTTCTTT.

This chain joins TRBV6-1 and TRBJ1-4; D is perhaps TRBD1 (5 bases). The CDR3 consists of 15 residues. Trimming pared 5 bases from V and 6 bases from J, leaving 16 bases between. CDR1 MNHNS and CDR2 SASEGT come from the germline V gene. The CDR3 DNA sequence: TGTGCCAGCAGTCCTGGAGGGGCGTTGGATGAAAAACTGTTTTTT. It is translated as CASSPGGALDEKLFF.